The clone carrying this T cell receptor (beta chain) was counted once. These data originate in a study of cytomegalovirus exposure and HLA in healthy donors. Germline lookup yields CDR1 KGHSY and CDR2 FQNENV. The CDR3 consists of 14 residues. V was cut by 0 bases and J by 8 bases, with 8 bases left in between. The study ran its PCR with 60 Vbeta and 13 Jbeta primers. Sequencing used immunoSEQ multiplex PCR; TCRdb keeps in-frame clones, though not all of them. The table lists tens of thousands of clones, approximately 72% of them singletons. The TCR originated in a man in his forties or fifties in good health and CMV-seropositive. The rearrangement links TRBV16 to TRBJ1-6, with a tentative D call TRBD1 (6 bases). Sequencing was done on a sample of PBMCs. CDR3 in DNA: TGTGCCAGCAGCCAATCGCCAGGGGATTCACCCCTCCACTTT. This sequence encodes CASSQSPGDSPLHF. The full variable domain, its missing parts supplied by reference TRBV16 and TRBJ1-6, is GEEVAQTPKHLVRGEGQKAKLYCAPIKGHSYVFWYQQVLKNEFKFLISFQNENVFDETGMPKERFSAKCLPNSPCSLEIQATKLEDSAVYFCASSQSPGDSPLHFGNGTRLTVT.